These 14 T cell receptor beta chains were all obtained from the same sample, sequenced in a study of shared clonotypes between healthy human individuals. Profiled with immunoSEQ multiplex PCR; TCRdb holds only in-frame clones, not every one. The sample carries some 2.1 million clones, approximately 95% recorded once. CD45RO-negative cells were positively selected for CCR7, leaving out terminally differentiated effector memory CD45RA+ cells. Sequenced material: naive CD8+ T cells sorted from blood. The origin of the receptors is a young man in good health.

The V call is TRBV28, the J call TRBJ2-7, with TRBD1 matching over 9 bases. From germline, CDR1 is MDHEN and CDR2 SYDVKM. This CDR3 is 14 amino acids long. Losses at the gene ends were 3 bases for V and 5 bases for J; bases not matched to a gene: 5. The CDR3 DNA sequence: TGTGCCAGCAGTTTCGGGACAGGGCAGAACGAGCAGTACTTC. Protein product: CASSFGTGQNEQYF.

As regards this clone: The sample has other DNA sequences that encode this CDR3 too. This chain connects TRBV7-9 to TRBJ2-7; D not certain. V lost 3 bases and J lost 4, with 7 bases in between. The CDR3 covers 12 residues. CDR1 and CDR2 from the germline V gene are SEHNR and FQNEAQ (reference sequence). The CDR3 sequence is CASSFGTYEQYF. The CDR3 DNA follows: TGTGCCAGCAGCTTTGGTACGTACGAGCAGTACTTC.

The genes are TRBV7-9 and TRBJ2-1; D gene uncertain. The V end was cut by 2 bases, the J end by 7 bases, with 15 bases between. The V gene's germline CDR1 is SEHNR and CDR2 FQNEAQ (reference sequence). The CDR3 is 15 residues long. CDR3 protein: CASSLSYTGENEQFF. The CDR3 DNA follows: TGTGCCAGCAGCTTATCATATACCGGAGAGAATGAGCAGTTCTTC.

The chain recombines TRBV4-1 with TRBJ2-7; TRBD1 aligns across 11 bases. Looked up from germline, CDR1 is MGHRA and CDR2 is YSYEKL. The J segment lost 7 bases and the V segment lost 0 bases, leaving 5 bases of the junction unmatched. The CDR3 totals 15 residues. DNA of the CDR3: TGCGCCAGCAGCCAAGAAAGGGACAGGGGGTTTGAGCAGTACTTC. Protein: CASSQERDRGFEQYF.

A note on this clone: Within the sample, other DNA sequences also encode this same CDR3. The chain has TRBV4-1 and TRBJ2-7, with no clear D. There are 13 residues in the CDR3. Trimming stripped 1 base from V and 1 base from J, with 5 bases between. Germline V CDR1 and CDR2: MGHRA, YSYEKL. The CDR3 nucleotides read TGCGCCAGCAGCCAAGGACCGTCCTACGAGCAGTACTTC. Its translation: CASSQGPSYEQYF.

This clone was counted a single time. The chain is built from TRBV27 and TRBJ2-7; unclear D gene. CDR3 size: 15 residues. The ends were cut back, 6 bases at V and 0 bases at J, with 15 bases in the middle. Germline assignment: CDR1 MNHEY and CDR2 SMNVEV (reference sequence). The CDR3 nucleotides read TGTGCCAGCAGCCTCGTAGGAGCCAGCTCCTACGAGCAGTACTTC. This encodes CASSLVGASSYEQYF.

This clone has only one observation. The same CDR3 is also encoded by other DNA sequences in this sample. The chain joins TRBV9 to TRBJ2-3; D not resolved. The V end was cut by 3 bases, the J end by 1 base, with 6 bases between. The germline V gene has CDR1 SGDLS and CDR2 YYNGEE. The CDR3 length is 13 residues. The CDR3 DNA reads as TGTGCCAGCAGCGCCCCCGGCACAGATACGCAGTATTTT. Translating it yields CASSAPGTDTQYF.

CDR3 in DNA: TGTGCCAGCAGCCCCCGACAGAGCTCCTACAATGAGCAGTTCTTC. It codes for CASSPRQSSYNEQFF. The gene calls are TRBV13 and TRBJ2-1; the D gene is possibly TRBD1 (5 bases). The CDR3 totals 15 residues. Germline V gene data show CDR1 as PRHDT and CDR2 as FYEKMQ (reference sequence). The ends were cut back, 5 bases at V and 0 bases at J, with 11 bases in the middle.

V gene TRBV7-3 combines with J gene TRBJ2-2, with a tentative D call TRBD1 (5 bases). CDR1 and CDR2 from the germline V gene are SGHTA and FQGTGA. The CDR3 has 13 amino acids. V lost 5 bases and J 4 bases, leaving 8 bases between the germline ends. The CDR3 spells CASSGQTTGELFF. The CDR3 nucleotides read TGTGCCAGCAGCGGACAAACCACCGGGGAGCTGTTTTTT.

The chain uses TRBV2 and TRBJ2-1; D remains unclear. V gave up 8 bases and J gave up 6 bases, with 8 bases separating them. Germline lookup yields CDR1 SNHLY and CDR2 FYNNEI. CDR3 length: 11 amino acids. The CDR3 sequence is CASVYGNEQFF. CDR3 bases: TGTGCCAGCGTATACGGCAATGAGCAGTTCTTC.

The genes are TRBV9 and TRBJ1-1; no definite D call. Looked up from germline, CDR1 is SGDLS and CDR2 is YYNGEE. Trimming removed 0 bases at V and 7 bases at J, with 13 bases between. This CDR3 has 14 amino acids. CDR3 DNA: TGTGCCAGCAGCGTAGACGGGATACTCGGTGAAGCTTTCTTT. It translates to CASSVDGILGEAFF.

Of note for this clone: Other DNA sequences in this specimen translate into the identical CDR3. The V call is TRBV9, the J call TRBJ2-7, with a possible D match to TRBD2 (6 bases). From germline, CDR1 is SGDLS and CDR2 YYNGEE. This CDR3 has 14 residues. V dropped 0 bases and J dropped 3 bases, with 10 bases sitting between them. The CDR3 spells CASSVGAGNYEQYF. CDR3 coding DNA: TGTGCCAGCAGCGTAGGGGCGGGGAACTACGAGCAGTACTTC.

The V gene is TRBV27, the J gene TRBJ2-3, with 7 bases that match TRBD1. The CDR3 consists of 15 residues. J lost 6 bases, V lost 4 bases, and 10 bases had no gene match. CDR1 and CDR2 from the germline V gene are MNHEY and SMNVEV (reference sequence). The CDR3 protein is CASSSGTAPRDTQYF. CDR3 DNA: TGTGCCAGCAGTTCGGGGACAGCGCCTCGGGATACGCAGTATTTT.

Here the CDR3 reads CASSQAGTGEQYF. The CDR3 DNA follows: TGTGCCAGCAGCCAGGCTGGGACGGGTGAGCAGTACTTC. The V call is TRBV4-2, the J call TRBJ2-7, with D tentatively TRBD1 or TRBD2 (5 bases each). Looked up from germline, CDR1 is LGHNA and CDR2 is YNFKEQ. The CDR3 runs to 13 residues. V was clipped by 3 bases and J by 7 bases, with 13 bases between them.